This TCR beta chain was recovered during a study of Ad26.COV2.S vaccination and SARS-CoV-2 variants. Treatment defined: around 19 received Ad26.COV2.S at low or high dose, single or two shots; roughly five received placebo; per-sample allocation not given. Following the first vaccine or placebo injection, samples were taken on day 63. Assay used: immunoSEQ multiplex PCR; TCRdb lists only in-frame clones, some missing. The sample lists about 420,000 clones, around 87% occurring once. The sequence was obtained from a person between 18 and 60 years old who received the Ad26.COV2.S COVID-19 vaccine or a placebo. Specimen: peripheral blood, collected in a trial of Ad26.COV2.S vaccine versus placebo.

The CDR3 region has the DNA TGTGCCAGCAGCTTGGACTCCCCCTTTATGGGATTCTGCGAGCAGTACTTC. This encodes CASSLDSPFMGFCEQYF. This chain links TRBV7-2 with TRBJ2-7, with D perhaps TRBD2 (5 bases). This CDR3 has 17 amino acids. Germline V gene sequence: CDR1 SGHTA, CDR2 FQGNSA. The V and J ends lost 3 bases and 6 bases respectively, with 24 bases between them.